This TCR beta chain was identified during a study of blood T cells in healthy people across ages. The use of a sample-barcoded 5' primer and a J-beta primer mix characterized a second PCR of roughly 6 to 11 cycles. From the 5' RACE reads, TCRdb called clonotypes with MiXCR, one entry per CDR3 protein. Among over a million distinct CDR3 sequences listed, almost 60% were seen once. The sequenced sample consisted of blood. This TCR was sampled from a man aged 18 to 29 in good health.

CDR3 residues: CASSASGRDSYNEQFF. The CDR3 DNA reads TGTGCCAGCAGTGCTAGCGGGAGGGACTCCTACAATGAGCAGTTCTTC. V and J are TRBV2 and TRBJ2-1; TRBD2 matches at 12 bases. The germline CDR1 and CDR2 sequences are SNHLY and FYNNEI. CDR3 size: 16 residues. V gave up 4 bases and J gave up 0 bases; unmatched junction bases: 1.